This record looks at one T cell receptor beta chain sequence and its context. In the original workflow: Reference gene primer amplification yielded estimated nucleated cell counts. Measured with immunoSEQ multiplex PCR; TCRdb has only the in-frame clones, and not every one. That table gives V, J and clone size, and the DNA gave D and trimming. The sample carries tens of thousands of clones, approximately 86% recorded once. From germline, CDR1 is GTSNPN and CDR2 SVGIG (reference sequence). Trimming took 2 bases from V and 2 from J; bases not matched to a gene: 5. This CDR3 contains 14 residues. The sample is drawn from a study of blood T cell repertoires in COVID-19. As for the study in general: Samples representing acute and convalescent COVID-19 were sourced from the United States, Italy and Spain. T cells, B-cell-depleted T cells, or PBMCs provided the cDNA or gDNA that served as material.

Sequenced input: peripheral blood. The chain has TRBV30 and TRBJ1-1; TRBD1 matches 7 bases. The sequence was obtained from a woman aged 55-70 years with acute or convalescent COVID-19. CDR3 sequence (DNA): TGTGCCTGGAGTTTGGGGACAGCTAACACTGAAGCTTTCTTT. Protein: CAWSLGTANTEAFF. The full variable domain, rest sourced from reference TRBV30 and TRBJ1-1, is SQTIHQWPATLVQPVGSPLSLECTVEGTSNPNLYWYRQAAGRGLQLLFYSVGIGQISSEVPQNLSASRPQDRQFILSSKKLLLSDSGFYLCAWSLGTANTEAFFGQGTRLTVV.